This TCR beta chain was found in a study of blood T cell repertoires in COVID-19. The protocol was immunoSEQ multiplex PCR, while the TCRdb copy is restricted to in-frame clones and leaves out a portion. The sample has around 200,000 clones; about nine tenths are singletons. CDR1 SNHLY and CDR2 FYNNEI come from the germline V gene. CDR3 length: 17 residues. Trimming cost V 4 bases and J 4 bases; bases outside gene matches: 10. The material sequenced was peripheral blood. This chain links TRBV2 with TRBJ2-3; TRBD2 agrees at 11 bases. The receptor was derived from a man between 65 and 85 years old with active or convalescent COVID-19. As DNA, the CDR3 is TGTGCCAGCAGTGGGGAGGTAACTAGCGGGAGCGCAGATACGCAGTATTTT. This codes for CASSGEVTSGSADTQYF.